The clone carrying this TCR beta chain was detected only once. Germline and junction disagree at one end, which may indicate a read error. This specimen belongs to a study of T cells after posttransplantation cyclophosphamide. CDR3 length: 17 amino acids. Germline loops: CDR1 MDHEN, CDR2 SYDVKM. Profiled with immunoSEQ multiplex PCR; TCRdb holds only in-frame clones, not every one. The data show roughly 3,800 clones, with 81% seen just once and roughly 20% held by the top ten. A marrow graft followed busulfan-fludarabine conditioning, with cyclophosphamide on days +3 and +4. This clonotype was obtained from a female patient aged 50-59 years who received an allogeneic stem cell transplant from a related donor, was CMV-positive, and had no GVHD. Some T cells may be supplied by the graft donor. Source: PBMCs, taken after an allogeneic stem cell transplant with post-transplant cyclophosphamide. The V call is TRBV28, the J call TRBJ2-4; 14 bases match TRBD2. CDR3 sequence: CASTNGGTSGSYRVWNF. The CDR3 bases are TGTGCCAGCACCAACGGAGGGACTAGCGGGAGTTATAGGGTCTGGAACTTC.